A single sample gave rise to the 7 T cell receptor beta chains below, sequenced in a study of T-cell memory formation after mild COVID-19. TCRdb reprocessed the 5' RACE reads via MiXCR and lists one record per CDR3 protein. In the table there are tens of thousands of distinct CDR3 sequences, roughly 25% of which are singletons. The sequencing sample was made of PBMCs or a T cell subset sorted from them (not recorded which). Receptors were obtained from a man younger than 35 who had mild COVID-19 (a few samples of this study predate the infection). Cell type and time point are not known.

This clonotype appeared a few times. The CDR3 protein is CASGLTGNTEAFF. For the CDR3, the DNA is TGTGCCAGTGGACTGACAGGGAACACTGAAGCTTTCTTT. The V and J genes are TRBV19 and TRBJ1-1, with D maybe TRBD1 (6 bases). Trimming took off 8 bases at V and 1 base at J, with 11 bases between the two ends. Germline V lookup: CDR1 LNHDA, CDR2 SQIVND (reference sequence). The CDR3 length is 13 residues.

This rearrangement joins TRBV7-9 to TRBJ2-1; D may be TRBD1 or TRBD2 (5 bases each). This CDR3 has 16 amino acids. The germline V gene has CDR1 SEHNR and CDR2 FQNEAQ (reference sequence). The ends were cut back, 4 bases at V and 3 bases at J, with 16 bases in the middle. CDR3 nucleotide sequence: TGTGCCAGCAGCTCGACGGACGGTGGGGGCTACAATGAGCAGTTCTTC. Translated: CASSSTDGGGYNEQFF.

This clonotype was observed a few times. The gene calls are TRBV6-5 and TRBJ1-2; 8 nucleotides line up with TRBD1. In germline, CDR1 is MNHEY, CDR2 SVGAGI. The CDR3 runs 15 residues. V lost 4 bases, J lost 2 bases, and 6 bases stayed unmatched. In nucleotides, the CDR3 is TGTGCCAGCAGTTCCCCGGGACAGGAGAACTATGGCTACACCTTC. Protein sequence: CASSSPGQENYGYTF.

The rearrangement joins TRBV5-4 to TRBJ2-2; the match to TRBD1 covers 9 bases. There are 13 residues in the CDR3. Germline CDR1 and CDR2: SGHNT and YYREEE (reference sequence). V gave up 10 bases and J gave up 1 base; unmatched junction bases: 2. The CDR3 coding sequence is TGTGCCGGGGGACAGGGGAACACCGGGGAGCTGTTTTTT. Translating gives CAGGQGNTGELFF.

This clonotype was seen a handful of times. In nucleotides, the CDR3 is TGTGCCAGCAGCCTGAACCCCACCGGGGAGCTGTTTTTT. It specifies CASSLNPTGELFF. This chain connects TRBV12-3 or TRBV12-4 to TRBJ2-2; D is undetermined. V lost 6 bases and J 4 bases, leaving 9 bases between the germline ends. The length of the CDR3 is 13 residues.

This clonotype was seen a handful of times. The rearrangement links TRBV12-5 to TRBJ2-1; TRBD2 matches at 7 bases. CDR3 size: 18 residues. Germline loops: CDR1 LGHNT, CDR2 FRNRAP. Trimming took 1 base from V and 0 from J; bases not matched to a gene: 9. The CDR3 reads CASGLDPRLANSYNEQFF. Here the CDR3 DNA reads TGTGCTAGTGGTTTGGACCCCCGACTAGCAAACTCCTACAATGAGCAGTTCTTC.

This clonotype was seen more than once but under ten times. This chain links TRBV7-8 with TRBJ2-3; 8 bases are shared with TRBD2. This CDR3 contains 16 residues. Germline V lookup: CDR1 SGHVS, CDR2 FQNEAQ. V lost 5 bases and J lost 0; bases outside the gene matches: 7. CDR3 protein: CASSPEGLVSTDTQYF. As DNA, the CDR3 is TGTGCCAGCAGCCCTGAGGGACTAGTGAGCACAGATACGCAGTATTTT.